These 26 T cell receptor beta chains were sequenced from one sample in a study of blood T cell repertoires in COVID-19. The repertoire was sequenced with immunoSEQ multiplex PCR; TCRdb's copy has only in-frame clones and lacks some. The table lists about 360,000 clones, around 84% of them singletons. Sample: peripheral blood. These receptors originate from a human donor in a cohort sampled during active COVID-19.

This chain links TRBV10-3 with TRBJ2-7, with 10 bases fitting TRBD2. V lost 6 bases, J lost 2 bases, and 10 bases stayed unmatched. The CDR3 length is 16 residues. Looked up from germline, CDR1 is ENHRY and CDR2 is SYGVKD. CDR3 sequence: CAISTSGIRKPYEQYF. Here the CDR3 DNA reads TGTGCCATCAGCACTAGCGGGATACGAAAACCCTACGAGCAGTACTTC.

CDR3 sequence reads: CAWAGTGGITGELFF. The CDR3 DNA reads TGTGCCTGGGCCGGGACAGGGGGCATCACCGGGGAGCTGTTTTTT. The chain is built from TRBV30 and TRBJ2-2; 12 bases agree with TRBD1. Germline lookup yields CDR1 GTSNPN and CDR2 SVGIG (reference sequence). J was trimmed by 4 bases and V by 5 bases; bases with no gene match: 5. The CDR3 has 15 amino acids.

The chain links TRBV5-4 to TRBJ1-1; D gene uncertain. The CDR3 consists of 15 residues. Germline V gives CDR1 SGHNT, CDR2 YYREEE (reference sequence). Trimming took off 0 bases at V and 0 bases at J, with 9 bases between the two ends. In DNA form, the CDR3 reads TGTGCCAGCAGCTTGGGGGCAGGTTTGAACACTGAAGCTTTCTTT. Translation gives CASSLGAGLNTEAFF.

The rearrangement joins TRBV20-1 to TRBJ2-7, with TRBD2 identical over 7 bases. J gave up 4 bases and V 3 bases, and 15 bases lay outside the gene matches. Germline CDR1 is DFQATT and CDR2 is SNEGSKA (reference sequence). This CDR3 has 16 residues. Written as DNA, the CDR3 is TGCAGTGCTAGTGTTAACCGGGGCCGGGGGGTATACGAGCAGTACTTC. Translation: CSASVNRGRGVYEQYF.

The genes are TRBV19 and TRBJ1-4; 8 bases agree with TRBD1. The germline V gene has CDR1 LNHDA and CDR2 SQIVND (reference sequence). J was trimmed by 5 bases and V by 9 bases; bases with no gene match: 5. This CDR3 has 13 residues. CDR3 protein: CASNRDRNEKLFF. CDR3 sequence (DNA): TGTGCCAGCAACCGGGACAGGAATGAAAAACTGTTTTTT.

The chain is built from TRBV10-1 and TRBJ2-7; 10 bases match TRBD1. This CDR3 is built from 13 residues. The V and J ends lost 6 bases and 6 bases, in that order; junction bases with no gene match: 5. Germline CDR1 is WNHNN and CDR2 is SYGVQD (reference sequence). CDR3 region: CASSRDRGFEQYF. The CDR3, as DNA: TGCGCCAGCAGCCGGGACAGGGGTTTCGAGCAGTACTTC.

V usage is TRBV14 and J usage is TRBJ1-1; possible D gene TRBD1, 5 bases. This CDR3 spans 11 amino acids. CDR1 is SGHDN and CDR2 is FVKESK in the germline V gene. Deletions cut 4 bases from V and 9 bases from J, with 9 bases between. The CDR3 is CASSLQGKAFF. In DNA form, the CDR3 reads TGTGCCAGCAGCCTGCAGGGAAAAGCTTTCTTT.

This chain connects TRBV2 to TRBJ1-2; a possible D gene is TRBD1 (5 bases). Germline assignment: CDR1 SNHLY and CDR2 FYNNEI. This CDR3 is 12 amino acids long. The V end lost 8 bases, the J end lost 5 bases, and 12 bases lay between the germline ends. The chain's CDR3 is CASSGVGYGYTF. DNA of the CDR3: TGTGCCAGCTCGGGGGTCGGGTATGGCTACACCTTC. Full variable domain (remainder filled in from reference TRBV2 and TRBJ1-2): EPEVTQTPSHQVTQMGQEVILRCVPISNHLYFYWYRQILGQKVEFLVSFYNNEISEKSEIFDDQFSVERPDGSNFTLKIRSTKLEDSAMYFCASSGVGYGYTFGSGTRLTVV.

The chain combines TRBV28 with TRBJ2-7, with TRBD1 matching over 10 bases. The CDR3 sequence is 14 residues long. V dropped 5 bases and J dropped 6; count of bases not matched to a gene: 7. Germline-derived CDR1 and CDR2 are MDHEN and SYDVKM. The CDR3 here is CASSKLDRGSEQYF. DNA for the CDR3: TGTGCCAGCAGTAAATTGGACAGGGGGAGCGAGCAGTACTTC.

The gene calls are TRBV6-5 and TRBJ2-6; D not certain. The germline gives CDR1 MNHEY, CDR2 SVGAGI. V gave up 8 bases and J gave up 4 bases, with 9 bases separating them. The CDR3 has 13 residues. CDR3 region: CASHKSGANVLTF. The CDR3 DNA sequence: TGTGCCAGCCACAAATCCGGGGCCAACGTCCTGACTTTC.

The chain employs TRBV6-4 and TRBJ1-3; 7 nucleotides match TRBD1. Germline CDR1 and CDR2: MRHNA and SNTAGT. V gave up 1 base and J gave up 7 bases; unmatched junction bases: 25. This CDR3 is built from 21 residues. The CDR3 DNA sequence: TGTGCCAGCAGTGACTTCAAAAGGGGACAGTTATTACTCTGGAAGGGCAACACCATATATTTT. It yields the protein CASSDFKRGQLLLWKGNTIYF.

The V gene is TRBV5-8, the J gene TRBJ2-3, with TRBD2 matching over 13 bases. The CDR3 loop spans 16 amino acids. In germline, CDR1 is SGHTS, CDR2 YDEGEE. After removal of 5 bases from V and 5 bases from J, the junction contained 8 bases not matched to a gene. The CDR3 sequence is CASSGRLAGGKDTQYF. The DNA for the CDR3 is TGTGCCAGCAGTGGTCGACTAGCGGGGGGTAAAGATACGCAGTATTTT.

The V gene is TRBV9, the J gene TRBJ2-1; D is ambiguous. This CDR3 comprises 14 residues. The V and J ends lost 0 bases and 10 bases respectively, with 14 bases between them. The V gene's germline CDR1 is SGDLS and CDR2 YYNGEE. The CDR3 nucleotides read TGTGCCAGCAGCGTAGCCCCCCGTCCAGTCGAGCAGTTCTTC. Protein product: CASSVAPRPVEQFF.

The chain joins TRBV9 to TRBJ1-2; D perhaps matches TRBD1 (6 bases). The CDR3 totals 14 residues. Germline loops: CDR1 SGDLS, CDR2 YYNGEE. Trimming took off 7 bases at V and 2 bases at J, with 15 bases between the two ends. CDR3 residues: CASLPGGINYGYTF. The CDR3 DNA reads as TGTGCCAGCCTTCCTGGGGGCATAAACTATGGCTACACCTTC.

The rearrangement links TRBV11-2 to TRBJ2-5; TRBD1 might be the D (6 bases). V lost 5 bases and J lost 2, with 15 bases in between. The CDR3 has 15 amino acids. Germline-derived CDR1 and CDR2 are SGHAT and FQNNGV. CDR3 in DNA: TGTGCCAGCAGCCTAGGTGGGGGCTTACAAGAGACCCAGTACTTC. It encodes CASSLGGGLQETQYF.

The chain has TRBV12-3 or TRBV12-4 and TRBJ2-3; a possible D gene is TRBD2 (5 bases). The CDR3 loop spans 13 amino acids. V was clipped by 6 bases and J by 1 base, with 8 bases between them. CDR3: CASRWGGTDTQYF. DNA of the CDR3: TGTGCCAGCAGGTGGGGAGGCACAGATACGCAGTATTTT.

This chain joins TRBV27 and TRBJ1-6; D unresolved. CDR3 length: 13 residues. Germline loops: CDR1 MNHEY, CDR2 SMNVEV (reference sequence). The ends were cut back, 7 bases at V and 7 bases at J, with 11 bases in the middle. The CDR3 DNA sequence: TGTGCCAGCACTCTTCTCGGGAATTCACCCCTCCACTTT. Translated: CASTLLGNSPLHF.

The chain employs TRBV6-5 and TRBJ1-4; tentatively, D is TRBD1 (5 bases). Germline assignment: CDR1 MNHEY and CDR2 SVGAGI. This CDR3 has 15 amino acids. Trimming removed 5 bases from V and 10 bases from J, with 20 bases in between. The CDR3 is CASSQEGTGIGKLFF. Here the CDR3 DNA reads TGTGCCAGCAGTCAGGAGGGGACCGGGATCGGAAAACTGTTTTTT.

The V gene is TRBV15, the J gene TRBJ2-7; D is unclear. The V gene lost 3 bases and the J gene lost 1 base, with 22 bases spanning the gap. Germline CDR1 and CDR2: LNHNV and YYDKDF (reference sequence). CDR3 length: 18 residues. The CDR3 loop reads CATSREIFGSGYSYEQYF. The CDR3 DNA follows: TGTGCCACCAGCAGGGAGATCTTCGGCTCTGGGTATTCCTACGAGCAGTACTTC.

CDR3 sequence: CASRVQGQGTGQPQHF. CDR3 nucleotide sequence: TGTGCCAGTAGGGTACAGGGGCAAGGGACCGGTCAGCCCCAGCATTTT. The chain recombines TRBV19 with TRBJ1-5; 7 nucleotides match TRBD1. Trimming at V came to 6 bases and at J to 6 bases, leaving 14 bases not matched to a gene. Germline V gene sequence: CDR1 LNHDA, CDR2 SQIVND (reference sequence). The CDR3 extends over 16 amino acids.

V usage is TRBV28 and J usage is TRBJ1-2, with a weak D call TRBD1 (6 bases). Germline assignment: CDR1 MDHEN and CDR2 SYDVKM. With 8 bases removed from V and 8 bases from J, the gap between germline ends came to 18 bases. CDR3 length equals 13 residues. In DNA form, the CDR3 reads TGTGCCAGCTTCCGACAGGCCGAAAGGGGCTACACCTTC. Protein sequence: CASFRQAERGYTF.

The chain employs TRBV7-9 and TRBJ2-1, with D possibly being TRBD1 (6 bases). The V and J ends lost 6 bases and 3 bases respectively, with 24 bases between them. This CDR3 region has 18 residues. The germline gives CDR1 SEHNR, CDR2 FQNEAQ (reference sequence). The CDR3 loop is CASSRTRRTGIGYNEQFF. CDR3 DNA: TGTGCCAGCAGTCGAACCCGGAGAACAGGGATCGGCTACAATGAGCAGTTCTTC.

This clone was found once. The chain is built from TRBV4-1 and TRBJ1-3, with D perhaps matching TRBD1 (5 bases). Trimming removed 1 base at V and 0 bases at J, with 10 bases between. This CDR3 spans 16 amino acids. Per germline, CDR1 MGHRA and CDR2 YSYEKL. CDR3 sequence: CASSQVGGSSGNTIYF. The CDR3 DNA sequence: TGCGCCAGCAGCCAAGTGGGGGGGTCCTCTGGAAACACCATATATTTT.

This chain connects TRBV5-4 to TRBJ2-1; TRBD2 aligns across 10 bases. Germline V gene data show CDR1 as SGHNT and CDR2 as YYREEE (reference sequence). Trimming at V came to 4 bases and at J to 7 bases, leaving 14 bases not matched to a gene. The CDR3 length is 17 residues. CDR3 nucleotides: TGTGCCAGCAGCCGTGACGGACTAGCGGCCCCTGGGAATGAGCAGTTCTTC. Encoded protein: CASSRDGLAAPGNEQFF.

This rearrangement joins TRBV9 to TRBJ1-2, with D perhaps matching TRBD1 (5 bases). From germline, CDR1 is SGDLS and CDR2 YYNGEE. This CDR3 spans 18 amino acids. V was trimmed by 4 bases and J by 8 bases, leaving 30 bases between them. In DNA form, the CDR3 reads TGTGCCAGCAGCTCGAGTAGTGTTTCGTGGGGCTCCCAGAGGGGCTACACCTTC. Translation: CASSSSSVSWGSQRGYTF.

This chain joins TRBV3-1 (or the pseudogene TRBV3-2) and TRBJ2-5, with 11 bases identical to TRBD2. V shed 1 base and J 5 bases; nucleotides not matched to a gene: 9. Germline V gene lookup returns CDR1 LGHDT and CDR2 YNNKEL (reference sequence). The CDR3 runs 17 residues. The CDR3 DNA reads TGTGCCAGCAGCCAAGGTGCGATAGCGGGAGGGGCGGAGACCCAGTACTTC. Protein: CASSQGAIAGGAETQYF.